What follows describes a single TCR beta chain. Its antigen is as yet unknown. This entry belongs to a study of shared clonotypes between healthy human individuals. Study-level results: The naive CD4 repertoires of four donors were compared, and around 5% of clonotypes were shared.

The method was immunoSEQ multiplex PCR; TCRdb's version includes in-frame clones alone and lacks a portion of them. This sample has approximately 1.5 million clones; approximately 98.5% occur once, and the top ten carry roughly 0.35%. Sequenced input: naive CD4+ T cells sorted from blood. Documented subset: CD45RA+ positively selected. The sequence was collected from a man younger than 40 in good health.

DNA for the CDR3: TGTGCCAGCAGCTTAGCGAGACTGGGCCGGGAGACCCAGTACTTC. This translates into CASSLARLGRETQYF. The chain recombines TRBV7-9 with TRBJ2-5; D gene uncertain. The germline V gene encodes CDR1 SEHNR and CDR2 FQNEAQ (reference sequence). V lost 0 bases, J lost 5 bases, and 13 bases lay in between. The CDR3 is 15 amino acids.